This section outlines one TCR beta chain sequence together with its context. The junction departs from the called germline gene at one end, perhaps through a read error. This specimen comes from a study of response to subunit inactivated influenza vaccine. TCRdb used MiXCR to reprocess the RT-PCR reads, holding one entry per CDR3 protein. The sample yields around 580,000 distinct CDR3 sequences, about 12% seen once. Looked up from germline, CDR1 is SGHRS and CDR2 is YFSETQ. The CDR3 contains 15 residues. The receptor was isolated from a man aged 50-59 years who received an inactivated influenza vaccine. Material: PBMCs from blood, obtained on the day of vaccination. The chain carries TRBV5-1 and TRBJ2-3; TRBD2 might be the D (7 bases). CDR3 region: CASSLAGGGTNTQYF. The CDR3 DNA reads TGCGCCAGCAGCTTGGCCGGCGGGGGCACAAATACGCAGTATTTT.